Each of the 9 T cell receptor beta chains below was sequenced from the same sample in a study of cytomegalovirus exposure and HLA in healthy donors. Primers: 60 Vbeta forward and 13 Jbeta reverse. The table came from immunoSEQ multiplex PCR; TCRdb's copy has only in-frame clones and leaves some out. The sample has about 140,000 clones; around 81% are singletons. Sequencing was done on a sample of PBMCs. These receptors were collected from a man in his fifties in good health and CMV-seronegative.

The chain recombines TRBV9 with TRBJ1-6; possibly TRBD1 for D (5 bases). Germline CDR1 and CDR2: SGDLS and YYNGEE. The V and J ends lost 0 bases and 0 bases respectively, with 7 bases between them. This CDR3 comprises 16 residues. CDR3 amino acids: CASSVGQSSYNSPLHF. The CDR3 DNA reads TGTGCCAGCAGCGTAGGACAGAGCTCCTATAATTCACCCCTCCACTTT. Together with reference TRBV9 and TRBJ1-6, the CDR3 gives the full variable domain: DSGVTQTPKHLITATGQRVTLRCSPRSGDLSVYWYQQSLDQGLQFLIQYYNGEERAKGNILERFSAQQFPDLHSELNLSSLELGDSALYFCASSVGQSSYNSPLHFGNGTRLTVT.

The chain recombines TRBV5-1 with TRBJ2-1; unclear D gene. CDR1 and CDR2 (germline): SGHRS, YFSETQ. The CDR3 consists of 11 residues. V lost 1 base to trimming and J lost 8 bases, with 4 bases between them. CDR3 protein: CASSLKHEQFF. DNA of the CDR3: TGCGCCAGCAGCTTGAAGCATGAGCAGTTCTTC.

The V gene is TRBV12-5, the J gene TRBJ2-7; no clear D. The CDR3 is 11 residues long. CDR1 and CDR2 (germline): LGHNT, FRNRAP. The V gene lost 7 bases and the J gene lost 6 bases, with 10 bases spanning the gap. The DNA of the CDR3 is TGTGCTAGTGCGGTGGTCGCCGAGCAGTACTTC. Its protein product is CASAVVAEQYF.

This clone appeared a few times. V and J are TRBV15 and TRBJ1-5, with 8 bases fitting TRBD1. Germline CDR1 is LNHNV and CDR2 is YYDKDF (reference sequence). Germline trimming cut 3 bases from V and 2 bases from J; bases unmatched to any gene: 0. This CDR3 spans 14 amino acids. CDR3 DNA: TGTGCCACCAGCAGGGGACAGGGCAATCAGCCCCAGCATTTT. Protein: CATSRGQGNQPQHF.

The chain employs TRBV9 and TRBJ2-5, with D perhaps matching TRBD2 (6 bases). The CDR3 has 13 residues. V was cut by 0 bases and J by 5 bases, with 8 bases left in between. Germline loops: CDR1 SGDLS, CDR2 YYNGEE. The CDR3 region has the DNA TGTGCCAGCAGCGTAGATGGGAGGGAGACCCAGTACTTC. This encodes CASSVDGRETQYF. The whole variable domain, filled in from reference TRBV9 and TRBJ2-5, reads DSGVTQTPKHLITATGQRVTLRCSPRSGDLSVYWYQQSLDQGLQFLIQYYNGEERAKGNILERFSAQQFPDLHSELNLSSLELGDSALYFCASSVDGRETQYFGPGTRLLVL.

This rearrangement joins TRBV19 to TRBJ2-1, with TRBD2 identical over 10 bases. The CDR3 spans 15 residues. V gave up 0 bases and J gave up 10 bases; unmatched junction bases: 6. Germline V gene data show CDR1 as LNHDA and CDR2 as SQIVND (reference sequence). The CDR3 nucleotides read TGTGCCAGTAGTATAGAGAGGACTAGCGGAGCCGAGCAGTTCTTC. Translating it yields CASSIERTSGAEQFF.

The chain combines TRBV28 with TRBJ1-4; TRBD1 is a possible D gene (5 bases). V was cut by 10 bases and J by 7 bases, with 16 bases left in between. Germline V gene sequence: CDR1 MDHEN, CDR2 SYDVKM. CDR3 length equals 13 residues. CDR3 sequence (DNA): TGTGCCACCTCCGGGGACTTCAGTGAAAAACTGTTTTTT. Protein sequence: CATSGDFSEKLFF.

This clone occurred once. This chain connects TRBV9 to TRBJ1-5; 7 nucleotides match TRBD1. V gave up 4 bases and J gave up 4 bases; unmatched junction bases: 8. There are 15 residues in the CDR3. CDR1 is SGDLS and CDR2 is YYNGEE in the germline V gene. CDR3 sequence reads: CASSLTGDWNQPQHF. The CDR3 bases are TGTGCCAGCAGCCTTACAGGGGACTGGAATCAGCCCCAGCATTTT.

The V gene is TRBV6-5, the J gene TRBJ2-7; 7 bases fit TRBD2. The CDR3 totals 14 residues. Germline V gives CDR1 MNHEY, CDR2 SVGAGI. V lost 6 bases, J lost 6 bases, and 11 bases stayed unmatched. The CDR3 region is CASRMGGGGGEQYF. The CDR3 nucleotides read TGTGCCAGCAGGATGGGGGGAGGCGGGGGCGAGCAGTACTTC.